This paragraph covers one T cell receptor (beta chain) sequence. What this receptor recognizes is not known. Within one base of it there is no much larger clone, and no base qualities were kept. The data belong to a study of blood T cell repertoires in COVID-19 (dated by TCRdb to 2020 to 2022). The study in broad terms: Samples covering the acute and convalescent phases of COVID-19 were provided by collaborators in the United States, Italy and Spain. The prospective study material was composed of cDNA or gDNA derived from T cells, B-cell-depleted T cells, or PBMCs. The repertoires were made available in a free public database intended to serve as a resource for research on the immune response to SARS-CoV-2. The sample metadata nearly always contained a de-identified subject ID, COVID-19 status, age in years and sex. Where available, HLA class I and class II types were obtained from metadata supplied by the sample provider rather than from assay-based typing. The dataset comprised deeply sampled blood TCRbeta repertoires from subjects exposed to, actively infected with, or recovered from COVID-19. Samples were obtained from the ongoing ImmuneRACE study (first 160 participants) and from 1,254 subjects provided by 6 global collaborators.

The immunoSEQ Assay, a bias-controlled multiplex PCR, was used to amplify TCRbeta CDR3 regions from genomic DNA. The paper's data handling went like this. Within the assay, amplification of reference gene primers was used to estimate how many nucleated cells each sample contained. Sequence reads were collapsed and filtered to measure the absolute abundance of every unique TCRbeta CDR3 rearrangement. For each sample, productive Simpson clonality was calculated by taking the square root of Simpson's diversity index across productive rearrangements. TCRdb's version of the immuneACCESS table is confined to in-frame rearrangements and falls short of the full clone set. An unresolved V gene accounts for under half of the shortfall where checked; the remainder is of unknown origin. D and trimming were read from the DNA, whereas the V and J calls and clone size are those reported in that table. This sample holds a few hundred thousand clones; 86% were observed only once. The top ten clonotypes cover under 3.5% of the sample.

Collaborating institutions collected whole blood in K2EDTA tubes following their own protocols. Collaborator samples were shipped for TCRbeta analysis as frozen whole blood, isolated PBMCs, or DNA extracted from either sample type. Study-wide findings and limitations: The quantity of clinical and demographic metadata differed by source and by participant and was supplied without curation.

The TCR was taken from a woman aged 30 to 39 with active or convalescent COVID-19. Sequencing was performed on peripheral blood.

The CDR3: CASSPRTGHNQPQHF. The nucleotide sequence is given as TGTGCCAGCAGCCCTCGGACAGGACACAATCAGCCCCAGCATTTT. The V and J genes are TRBV3-1 (or the pseudogene TRBV3-2) and TRBJ1-5; 7 junctional bases match TRBD1. From its cysteine to its phenylalanine, the CDR3 spans 15 amino acids. The read is trimmed to its CDR3 DNA, 45 bases read in frame from base 1. Taken from the germline V gene (reference sequence), the CDR1 and CDR2 loops are LGHDT and YNNKEL. V is trimmed back by 4 bases and J by 3 bases, and the junction contains 6 bases that no gene match accounts for.